This T cell receptor (beta chain) was sequenced in a study of memory CD4+ T cells and cytomegalovirus serostatus. The sort gate was single viable CD3+CD4+CD8-CD45RO+ cells for memory CD4+ T cells. CMV serostatus came from serum IgG against pp150, pp28, p38, p52. The data were produced by immunoSEQ multiplex PCR, yet TCRdb's version contains in-frame clones alone and is incomplete. This repertoire shows roughly 48,000 clones, more than 70% found once; its top ten account for about 1.5%. Between the trimmed V and J ends, which lost 2 bases and 2 bases, there was a span of 14 bases. This CDR3 comprises 16 residues. Looked up from germline, CDR1 is MNHEY and CDR2 is SVGAGI.

The chain recombines TRBV6-5 with TRBJ2-3, with TRBD2 as a possible D gene (6 bases). The sequence came from an adult in good health and CMV-seropositive. The sequenced material came from memory CD4+ T cells from blood. The CDR3 loop reads CASSYNLAQPTDTQYF. The CDR3 DNA reads as TGTGCCAGCAGTTACAACCTAGCGCAACCCACAGATACGCAGTATTTT.